The T cell receptor (beta chain) described here comes from a study of shared clonotypes between healthy human individuals (dated by TCRdb to about 2020). As for the study more broadly: A couple of women and a few men aged 18 to 49 years were included in the cohort. Per donor, three plates each were used for CD4 naive and CD4 memory, two for CD8 naive, and one for CD8 memory. To estimate repertoire size and how much clonotype sharing occurs between individuals, the study deeply sequenced the blood TCR repertoires of roughly 5 healthy adults. To increase sequencing depth and limit assay-specific biases, different laboratories used diverse techniques to prepare libraries and sequence TCR repertoires. Each donor's leukapheresis produced roughly between about 0.85 and 10 billion PBMCs. Results and caveats for the whole study, not just this receptor: Naive subsets generally had larger estimated clonotype richness than memory subsets did. About 4.5% of naive CD4, 3.5% of naive CD8, roughly 2.4% of memory CD4, and around 0.4% of memory CD8 clonotypes were shared across several donors. Because the study included only a small number of donors, the genetic and exposure-history diversity represented was limited. Pairwise subsampling led to the expectation that sequencing depth would affect the degree of clonotype sharing among donors. Higher generation probabilities were observed for clonotypes shared by all four sorted-subset donors than for non-shared clonotypes. Rarefaction of sorted-subset datasets indicated incomplete sequencing despite the large sequencing depth. Only blood was sampled, and tissue TCR repertoires likely differ from those in blood.

Comments on this clone: Its antigen remains undetermined. The record has no base qualities; no much larger clone is one base away.

Donors were healthy HIV-negative adults with no recently reported acute infections or vaccinations. All donors were Caucasian adults living in Nashville, Tennessee, USA. Magnetic negative selection was used to enrich CD4+ T cells, after which naive cells were positively selected on CD45RA and the negative fraction became the memory subset. Blood was obtained by leukapheresis, after which PBMCs were separated by Ficoll-Histopaque density gradient centrifugation and cryopreserved in liquid nitrogen vapor phase. Purity and quantity of every magnetically sorted T cell population were checked by analytical flow cytometry. Genomic DNA was isolated from every sorted fraction and measured by UV absorbance on a Nanodrop 2000c. V drops 5 bases and J drops 0 bases, leaving 17 bases in between. The CDR3 measures 16 amino acids from cysteine to phenylalanine. CDR3 DNA is the only sequence kept; it has 48 bases, read in frame from the first base. From the germline V gene, CDR1 is SGHTA and CDR2 is FQGNSA.

Using the deep immunoSEQ assay, multiplex PCR amplified TCR CDR3 regions from genomic DNA. For each cell subset, the extracted genomic DNA was distributed evenly across all wells of several immunoSEQ 96-well plates, and each plate served as one replicate. For sorted subsets, 200 to 250 ng of genomic DNA, equivalent to roughly 30,000 T cell genomes, went into each replicate PCR. Purified libraries were quantified with a Qubit 3.0 fluorometer, sized on a Bioanalyzer 2100, and re-quantified with the KAPA Library Quantification kit. Each immunoSEQ 96-well plate was sequenced on its own single-read 150-cycle Illumina NextSeq 550 flow cell. For the original study's pipeline: The immunoSEQ output contained only junctional sequences without quality scores, so filtering could not match that applied to full-length reads. Sequences were annotated with PyIR, a Python wrapper for IgBLAST v1.9, and V/J genes and CDR3 were assigned using IMGT germline references. Reads were filtered out if the reads had weak V/J assignments (E-value above 1e-6), no CDR3, stop codons, out-of-frame junctions, or ambiguous translated residues. A V3J clonotype was defined by an identical inferred V gene, J gene, and CDR3 amino acid sequence. The percentage overlap between two repertoires was calculated by dividing the number of shared unique clonotypes by the size of the smaller repertoire. RTK rarefaction, the Chao1 estimator, and Recon v2.1 estimates of unobserved clonotypes were used to assess repertoire richness. Generation probabilities for all TCRbeta clonotypes obtained by the gDNA method from several donors were computed using OLGA. The immuneACCESS repertoire file appears here via TCRdb, limited to in-frame rearrangements. These files lack a portion of the clones; in checked studies, under half of the deficit traces to unresolved V genes, and the cause of the others is not known. The D gene and trimming were derived from the DNA, and the V and J assignments and clone size from that table. Recorded for this sample are approximately 180,000 clones; approximately 92% of them occurred a single time. Around 0.072% of the sample comes from the top ten.

The chain is encoded by TRBV7-2 joined to TRBJ2-7, with the D segment identity uncertain. The receptor was derived from a woman in her thirties in good health. Sequenced input: naive CD4+ T cells sorted from blood. The cell subset or site label corresponds to: CD45RA+ positively selected. The CDR3 reads as follows: CASSPVGHLSSYEQYF. The nucleotides read TGTGCCAGCAGCCCTGTGGGCCACTTAAGCTCCTACGAGCAGTACTTC.